The 25 T cell receptor beta chains below come from one sample, sequenced in a study of Tregs in tolerant kidney transplant recipients. TCRdb's table, derived via immunoSEQ multiplex PCR, lists solely in-frame clones and lacks some. Here the sample spans around 78,000 clones, 80% to 95% being singletons. The specimen comprised Tregs from blood, sampled before the transplant. The receptor set was obtained from a human donor who received a combined kidney and bone marrow transplant.

The rearrangement joins TRBV6-1 to TRBJ2-1; D uncertain. From germline, CDR1 is MNHNS and CDR2 SASEGT. Trimming removed 2 bases at V and 11 bases at J, with 10 bases between. The CDR3 runs 12 residues. The CDR3 sequence: CASSEIGIKQFF. DNA of the CDR3: TGTGCCAGCAGTGAAATAGGGATAAAGCAGTTCTTC.

The gene calls are TRBV5-1 and TRBJ2-1; no clear D. Trimming shortened V by 0 bases and J by 0 bases, and 4 bases separated the two germline ends. CDR3 size: 14 residues. Germline CDR1 and CDR2: SGHRS and YFSETQ. CDR3 bases: TGCGCCAGCAGCTTGGTGAACTCCTACAATGAGCAGTTCTTC. Its protein product is CASSLVNSYNEQFF.

The chain joins TRBV2 to TRBJ2-2, with 8 bases identical to TRBD1. Germline-derived CDR1 and CDR2 are SNHLY and FYNNEI. J lost 5 bases, V lost 8 bases, and 10 bases had no gene match. The CDR3 has 15 residues. DNA for the CDR3: TGTGCCAGCCTCCCCTGGACAGGGAAAACCGGGGAGCTGTTTTTT. It codes for CASLPWTGKTGELFF. The full variable domain, in which reference TRBV2 and TRBJ2-2 provide the parts outside the CDR3, is EPEVTQTPSHQVTQMGQEVILRCVPISNHLYFYWYRQILGQKVEFLVSFYNNEISEKSEIFDDQFSVERPDGSNFTLKIRSTKLEDSAMYFCASLPWTGKTGELFFGEGSRLTVL.

J is TRBJ1-1 and V is TRBV28; the D is unclear. This CDR3 has 16 amino acids. V shed 5 bases and J shed 4 bases, with 20 bases lying between them. The germline CDR1 and CDR2 sequences are MDHEN and SYDVKM. CDR3 nucleotide sequence: TGTGCCAGCAGTCCTCCTATGCCCTCTCTGGTCACTGAAGCTTTCTTT. This translates into CASSPPMPSLVTEAFF.

The table lists this clone with a count of one. The chain links TRBV29-1 to TRBJ2-7; D call uncertain. CDR1 is SQVTM, CDR2 ANQGSEA, per germline. Trimming stripped 7 bases from V and 5 bases from J, with 12 bases between. This CDR3 has 11 residues. The CDR3 DNA reads as TGCAGCGCGCTGTTCGTCCACGAGCAGTACTTC. Amino acids: CSALFVHEQYF.

This clone has only one observation. Here the CDR3 DNA reads TGTGCCAGCAGTTCCGTGCAGGGTGGTTATGGCTACACCTTC. This encodes CASSSVQGGYGYTF. The rearrangement joins TRBV6-6 to TRBJ1-2; perhaps TRBD1 as D (5 bases). CDR3 size: 14 residues. The germline V gene encodes CDR1 MNHNY and CDR2 SVGAGI (reference sequence). V was shortened by 4 bases and J by 5 bases, with 14 bases between the two germline ends.

This clone was counted once. The chain joins TRBV29-1 to TRBJ2-7; D is unclear. The CDR3 consists of 12 residues. Trimming pared 6 bases from V and 2 bases from J, leaving 11 bases between. Per the germline V gene, CDR1 is SQVTM and CDR2 is ANQGSEA. The CDR3 bases are TGCAGCGTCGATATAGCCCCCTACGAGCAGTACTTC. This codes for CSVDIAPYEQYF.

The chain combines TRBV7-2 with TRBJ1-6, with TRBD1 matching over 8 bases. This CDR3 contains 15 residues. The V and J ends lost 6 bases and 9 bases, in that order; junction bases with no gene match: 10. In germline, CDR1 is SGHTA, CDR2 FQGNSA. CDR3 amino acids: CASSSQTGVGSPLHF. CDR3 bases: TGTGCCAGCAGTAGCCAGACAGGGGTAGGTTCACCCCTCCACTTT.

The chain joins TRBV28 to TRBJ1-2; maybe TRBD1 (5 bases). Germline-derived CDR1 and CDR2 are MDHEN and SYDVKM. This CDR3 comprises 14 residues. Deletions cut 5 bases from V and 5 bases from J, with 15 bases between. The chain's CDR3 is CASSIRQSLYGYTF. CDR3 in DNA: TGTGCCAGCAGTATAAGACAGAGCCTATATGGCTACACCTTC.

This rearrangement joins TRBV30 to TRBJ2-7; D gene unclear. The CDR3 is 12 residues long. The V end lost 1 base, the J end lost 4 bases, and 8 bases lay between the germline ends. Germline V lookup: CDR1 GTSNPN, CDR2 SVGIG (reference sequence). This CDR3 is CAWSASRYEQYF. The CDR3 DNA is TGTGCCTGGAGTGCCTCCCGGTACGAGCAGTACTTC.

The genes are TRBV11-2 and TRBJ1-1, with D hard to call. V was pared by 0 bases and J by 4 bases, with 6 bases between. This CDR3 has 13 residues. Germline CDR1 is SGHAT and CDR2 is FQNNGV. The CDR3 protein is CASSLEEFTEAFF. In DNA form, the CDR3 reads TGTGCCAGCAGCTTAGAGGAGTTCACTGAAGCTTTCTTT.

This sequence joins TRBV11-3 and TRBJ2-1; 9 bases align to TRBD2. V lost 0 bases and J lost 13; bases outside the gene matches: 7. CDR3 length equals 14 residues. The germline gives CDR1 SGHNT, CDR2 YENEEA. The chain's CDR3 is CASSLDWTSADQFF. The CDR3 DNA sequence: TGTGCCAGCAGCTTAGACTGGACTAGCGCAGACCAGTTCTTC.

The chain links TRBV5-1 to TRBJ2-7; 7 positions match TRBD1. The germline V gene encodes CDR1 SGHRS and CDR2 YFSETQ. V lost 6 bases, J lost 4 bases, and 13 bases stayed unmatched. The CDR3 consists of 15 residues. In DNA form, the CDR3 reads TGCGCCAGCACGGTAGGGGGCGCCGGTAGTTACGAGCAGTACTTC. Protein sequence: CASTVGGAGSYEQYF.

V usage is TRBV27 and J usage is TRBJ2-3; tentative D call: TRBD2 (5 bases). Germline V lookup: CDR1 MNHEY, CDR2 SMNVEV (reference sequence). The V and J ends lost 2 bases and 0 bases respectively, with 6 bases between them. The CDR3 loop spans 14 amino acids. The CDR3 sequence is CASSLEGSTDTQYF. The CDR3 nucleotides are TGTGCCAGCAGTTTAGAGGGCAGCACAGATACGCAGTATTTT.

The gene calls are TRBV25-1 and TRBJ2-1; TRBD1 or TRBD2 may be the D gene (5 bases each). The CDR3 runs 17 residues. Germline CDR1 and CDR2: MGHDK and SYGVNS. V was clipped by 5 bases and J by 0 bases, with 17 bases between them. The CDR3 bases are TGTGCCAGCAGTAGTTCGAGGGGACGGATCTCCTACAATGAGCAGTTCTTC. Translated, it gives CASSSSRGRISYNEQFF.

The chain employs TRBV6-6 and TRBJ2-4; possibly TRBD2 for D (6 bases). CDR3 size: 15 residues. Germline CDR1 reads MNHNY; CDR2 reads SVGAGI (reference sequence). V was shortened by 0 bases and J by 5 bases, with 11 bases between the two germline ends. As DNA, the CDR3 is TGTGCCAGCAGTTACTCGATGGAGGGGCAAAACATTCAGTACTTC. Its translation: CASSYSMEGQNIQYF.

The chain joins TRBV11-3 to TRBJ2-3, with 7 bases aligning to TRBD1. V shed 6 bases and J 0 bases; nucleotides not matched to a gene: 3. CDR3 size: 14 residues. Germline V gene data show CDR1 as SGHNT and CDR2 as YENEEA. The CDR3 region has the DNA TGTGCCAGCAGTTTGGGACAGAGCACAGATACGCAGTATTTT. Translating it yields CASSLGQSTDTQYF. Using reference TRBV11-3 and TRBJ2-3 for the parts outside the CDR3, the full variable domain is EAGVVQSPRYKIIEKKQPVAFWCNPISGHNTLYWYLQNLGQGPELLIRYENEEAVDDSQLPKDRFSAERLKGVDSTLKIQPAELGDSAVYLCASSLGQSTDTQYFGPGTRLTVL.

V gene TRBV7-9 combines with J gene TRBJ1-2; 9 bases align to TRBD1. Germline V CDR1 and CDR2: SEHNR, FQNEAQ (reference sequence). This CDR3 region has 13 residues. The trim removed 2 bases at V and 6 bases at J, leaving 1 base unmatched. The CDR3 sequence is CASSLTGGDGYTF. CDR3 in DNA: TGTGCCAGCAGCTTAACAGGGGGCGATGGCTACACCTTC.

This clone appeared a single time. This chain joins TRBV16 and TRBJ1-5; no clear D. V lost 2 bases and J lost 3, with 8 bases in between. The CDR3 extends over 14 amino acids. The germline gives CDR1 KGHSY, CDR2 FQNENV. CDR3 in amino acids: CASSQTQINQPQHF. CDR3 sequence (DNA): TGTGCCAGCAGCCAAACACAGATCAATCAGCCCCAGCATTTT.

The chain employs TRBV28 and TRBJ2-7, with unresolved D. Germline V lookup: CDR1 MDHEN, CDR2 SYDVKM. The V end lost 6 bases, the J end lost 4 bases, and 19 bases lay between the germline ends. The CDR3 covers 15 residues. CDR3 coding DNA: TGTGCCAGCAGGAACGGTGGAGATGCCTTTTACGAGCAGTACTTC. Its translation is CASRNGGDAFYEQYF.

The rearrangement links TRBV6-6 to TRBJ1-6, with no clear D. The V and J ends lost 4 bases and 6 bases respectively, with 10 bases between them. Germline loops: CDR1 MNHNY, CDR2 SVGAGI (reference sequence). The CDR3 extends over 14 amino acids. The CDR3 reads CASSWGGSNSPLHF. For the CDR3, the DNA is TGTGCCAGCAGTTGGGGTGGGAGTAATTCACCCCTCCACTTT.

V usage is TRBV25-1 and J usage is TRBJ2-5; 11 positions match TRBD2. With V trimmed by 8 bases and J by 4 bases, 0 bases remained unmatched. From germline, CDR1 is MGHDK and CDR2 SYGVNS. The CDR3 loop spans 12 amino acids. The chain's CDR3 is CASGTSGETQYF. CDR3 DNA: TGTGCCAGCGGGACTAGCGGAGAGACCCAGTACTTC.

The chain's CDR3 is CAWSGDLLNYGYTF. The CDR3 DNA reads TGTGCCTGGTCCGGGGACCTTCTTAACTATGGCTACACCTTC. The chain is built from TRBV30 and TRBJ1-2; D possibly corresponds to TRBD1 (5 bases). V was pared by 5 bases and J by 1 base, with 14 bases between. Germline CDR1 is GTSNPN and CDR2 is SVGIG (reference sequence). This CDR3 comprises 14 residues.

The genes are TRBV19 and TRBJ2-1; D may be TRBD1 (5 bases). This CDR3 is 15 amino acids long. V was pared by 2 bases and J by 3 bases, with 11 bases between. From germline, CDR1 is LNHDA and CDR2 SQIVND (reference sequence). The CDR3 region has the DNA TGTGCCAGTAGTATACACAGGTCAAGCTACAATGAGCAGTTCTTC. This codes for CASSIHRSSYNEQFF.

Here the CDR3 DNA reads TGTGCCTGGAGTCGGGCGACACGAAGCACAGATACGCAGTATTTT. Protein sequence: CAWSRATRSTDTQYF. The chain recombines TRBV30 with TRBJ2-3; D remains unclear. In germline, CDR1 is GTSNPN, CDR2 SVGIG (reference sequence). CDR3 length: 15 residues. Trimming pared 2 bases from V and 0 bases from J, leaving 12 bases between. The variable domain in full, with the rest retrieved from reference TRBV30 and TRBJ2-3, is SQTIHQWPATLVQPVGSPLSLECTVEGTSNPNLYWYRQAAGRGLQLLFYSVGIGQISSEVPQNLSASRPQDRQFILSSKKLLLSDSGFYLCAWSRATRSTDTQYFGPGTRLTVL.